Given below is one T cell receptor (beta chain) in context. Per germline, CDR1 SQVTM and CDR2 ANQGSEA. Trimming stripped 4 bases from V and 6 bases from J, with 9 bases between. The CDR3 covers 11 residues. TCRdb called the 5' RACE reads again in MiXCR, with one record for every CDR3 protein. The repertoire holds some 59,000 distinct CDR3 sequences, with about 10% as singletons. The data are from a study of early T cells in non-severe SARS-CoV-2 infection. The TCR was taken from an adult who was a healthcare worker with PCR-confirmed SARS-CoV-2 infection or an uninfected control (not recorded which). Sequenced material: whole blood. The chain joins TRBV29-1 to TRBJ1-2; D remains ambiguous. DNA for the CDR3: TGCAGCGTTGTAGGAGCAGATGGCTACACCTTC. Residues: CSVVGADGYTF.